The rows below give T cell receptor beta chains drawn from one sample of a study of CD8+ T cells in alopecia areata. TCRdb keeps only in-frame clones here, not all; method: immunoSEQ multiplex PCR. Among 75,000 to 80,000 clones listed, roughly 66% were seen once. This specimen consisted of CD8+ T cells sorted from blood, obtained at week 24, from a patient treated with tofacitinib. These receptors all come from a human donor with alopecia areata. The CDR3 runs from the conserved cysteine through the conserved F or W. The D gene is left open where the match is weak. Where a row states a size, it is once, few, many or the class of an expanded clone; other rows omit it.

CDR3 protein,CDR3 DNA,V gene,clone size,J gene,D gene
CASSLADRGLGRSNQPQHF,TGTGCCAGCAGCTTGGCCGACAGGGGTTTGGGGCGTAGCAATCAGCCCCAGCATTTT,TRBV5-6,NA,TRBJ1-5,TRBD1
CSVEPGRTGELFF,TGCAGCGTTGAGCCGGGGCGCACCGGGGAGCTGTTTTTT,TRBV29-1,once,TRBJ2-2,NA
CASSQDRGRAYEQYF,TGCGCCAGCAGCCAAGACAGGGGGCGGGCCTACGAGCAGTACTTC,TRBV4-3,few,TRBJ2-7,TRBD1
CSVWDGETQYF,TGCAGCGTTTGGGACGGAGAGACCCAGTACTTC,TRBV29-1,NA,TRBJ2-5,NA
CASSSSSVLGDTGELFF,TGTGCCAGCAGTTCCTCCTCCGTCCTGGGAGACACCGGGGAGCTGTTTTTT,TRBV7-9,once,TRBJ2-2,NA
CASGLVTQRGGRSTDTQYF,TGTGCTAGTGGTTTGGTAACCCAGCGGGGGGGCCGTAGCACAGATACGCAGTATTTT,TRBV12-5,many,TRBJ2-3,TRBD2
CASSSHRGRISQETQYF,TGCGCCAGCAGCTCCCACAGGGGGCGAATCTCTCAAGAGACCCAGTACTTC,TRBV5-1,NA,TRBJ2-5,TRBD1
CASSLDTSNTGELFF,TGTGCCAGCAGCTTGGACACCTCGAACACCGGGGAGCTGTTTTTT,TRBV5-4,NA,TRBJ2-2,NA
CATTDRDSPYEQYF,TGTGCCACCACCGACCGGGACTCTCCGTACGAGCAGTACTTC,TRBV2,NA,TRBJ2-7,NA
CASSQYTQETQYF,TGCGCCAGCAGCCAATACACACAAGAGACCCAGTACTTC,TRBV4-1,NA,TRBJ2-5,NA
CASSPTRGSYNEQFF,TGCGCCAGCAGCCCAACCAGGGGAAGCTACAATGAGCAGTTCTTC,TRBV4-3,NA,TRBJ2-1,NA
CASSEGLAGTTIRGEQFF,TGTGCCAGCAGTGAGGGACTAGCGGGGACTACAATTCGGGGTGAGCAGTTCTTC,TRBV6-4,NA,TRBJ2-1,TRBD2
CASAGAGELFF,TGTGCCAGCGCGGGCGCCGGGGAGCTGTTTTTT,TRBV25-1,NA,TRBJ2-2,NA
CASSLQREQFF,TGCGCCAGCAGCCTTCAGCGGGAGCAGTTCTTC,TRBV4-3,NA,TRBJ2-1,NA
CASSKLAGEQFF,TGTGCCAGCAGTAAACTAGCGGGTGAGCAGTTCTTC,TRBV27,NA,TRBJ2-1,TRBD2
CASSPLTYEQYF,TGTGCCAGCAGTCCCCTAACCTACGAGCAGTACTTC,TRBV6-5,few,TRBJ2-7,NA
CASSYNIRQGWAEAFF,TGTGCCAGCAGCTACAATATTAGACAGGGGTGGGCTGAAGCTTTCTTT,TRBV6-5,NA,TRBJ1-1,TRBD1
CASSVAGGPLNEQFF,TGTGCCAGCAGCGTAGCGGGAGGGCCGCTTAATGAGCAGTTCTTC,TRBV9,few,TRBJ2-1,TRBD2
CASSQRAGDFYNEQFF,TGTGCCAGCAGCCAGAGGGCAGGGGACTTCTACAATGAGCAGTTCTTC,TRBV4-2,NA,TRBJ2-1,NA
CASSLEPAWNTEAFF,TGTGCCAGCAGCTTAGAACCAGCTTGGAACACTGAAGCTTTCTTT,TRBV7-2,NA,TRBJ1-1,NA
CASSESASASGANVLTF,TGTGCCAGCAGTGAATCTGCGTCAGCCTCTGGGGCCAACGTCCTGACTTTC,TRBV25-1,NA,TRBJ2-6,NA
CASSGGTFKETQYF,TGTGCCAGCAGCGGAGGGACTTTTAAAGAGACCCAGTACTTC,TRBV9,NA,TRBJ2-5,NA
CASSIPPSGGGDTQYF,TGTGCCAGTAGTATTCCCCCTAGCGGGGGAGGGGATACGCAGTATTTT,TRBV19,NA,TRBJ2-3,TRBD2
CASSWLAEGTDTQYF,TGTGCCAGCAGTTGGTTAGCGGAGGGCACAGATACGCAGTATTTT,TRBV6-5,NA,TRBJ2-3,NA
CASSEDRGSGANVLTF,TGTGCCAGCAGTGAGGACAGGGGCTCTGGGGCCAACGTCCTGACTTTC,TRBV6-1,many,TRBJ2-6,TRBD1
CAWSVSLRGWVTEAFF,TGTGCCTGGAGTGTAAGTTTAAGGGGTTGGGTCACTGAAGCTTTCTTT,TRBV30,once,TRBJ1-1,NA
CASSLTSGSGNEQFF,TGTGCCAGCAGCTTAACTAGCGGGAGTGGCAATGAGCAGTTCTTC,TRBV7-2,NA,TRBJ2-1,TRBD2
CASAVDRGQETQYF,TGTGCCAGCGCGGTCGACAGGGGGCAAGAGACCCAGTACTTC,TRBV7-3,NA,TRBJ2-5,TRBD1
CASSSPGQGAYEQYF,TGTGCCAGCAGTTCGCCGGGACAGGGAGCCTACGAGCAGTACTTC,TRBV27,NA,TRBJ2-7,TRBD1
CASSLGLQGYHEQYF,TGTGCCAGCAGCTTAGGTTTACAGGGGTACCACGAGCAGTACTTC,TRBV7-2,NA,TRBJ2-7,TRBD1
CASSMDISSYNEQFF,TGCGCCAGCAGCATGGACATAAGCTCCTACAATGAGCAGTTCTTC,TRBV5-1,NA,TRBJ2-1,NA
CASSLKDRRNTIYF,TGTGCCAGCAGCTTAAAGGACAGACGAAACACCATATATTTT,TRBV7-6,NA,TRBJ1-3,NA
CASSDGQETQYF,TGTGCCAGCAGTGATGGCCAAGAGACCCAGTACTTC,TRBV2,NA,TRBJ2-5,NA
CASSQGLGQFF,TGTGCCAGCAGCCAAGGACTAGGGCAGTTCTTC,TRBV7-9,few,TRBJ2-1,TRBD2
CASSWTSGSYEQYF,TGTGCCAGCAGTTGGACTAGCGGGAGTTACGAGCAGTACTTC,TRBV27,NA,TRBJ2-7,TRBD2
CASSLSGGGTEAFF,TGTGCCAGCAGCTTAAGTGGGGGGGGCACTGAAGCTTTCTTT,TRBV7-8,NA,TRBJ1-1,NA